The clone carrying this T cell receptor beta chain was seen a few times. This entry belongs to a study of blood T cell repertoires in COVID-19. Libraries were prepared by immunoSEQ multiplex PCR; TCRdb keeps only in-frame clonotypes and omits some of them. In the table there are approximately 240,000 clones, about 80% of which are singletons. The sequence derives from a woman aged 40 to 50 with acute COVID-19. What was sequenced was PBMCs or T cells enriched from blood (not recorded which).

The CDR3: CASSGAWRQGDYGYTF. CDR3 nucleotides: TGTGCCAGCAGCGGAGCTTGGAGACAGGGGGACTATGGCTACACCTTC. The V and J genes are TRBV21-1 and TRBJ1-2; the DNA was not compared with TRBD1, the D call given in the table. TRBV21-1 is classified as a pseudogene. CDR3 length equals 16 residues.